This entry features one T cell receptor (beta chain) sequence. This entry is derived from a study of T cell repertoires in cytomegalovirus infection. The germline CDR1 and CDR2 sequences are MNHEY and SVGAGI. The CDR3 extends over 15 amino acids. Between the trimmed V and J ends, which lost 2 bases and 4 bases, there was a span of 14 bases. MiXCR was run by TCRdb on the reads, yielding one entry per CDR3 protein. The top ten hold roughly an eighth of the sample, which has about 530,000 distinct CDR3 sequences, around 27% seen once. Sequenced input: PBMCs. The TCR sequence derives from a human donor in good health (CMV status not recorded). Some clones in this sample may be carry-over from other donors' samples. The chain combines TRBV6-5 with TRBJ1-2; D is uncertain. CDR3 sequence reads: CASSYRTPVRYGYTF. In nucleotides, the CDR3 is TGTGCCAGCAGTTACAGGACGCCGGTCCGCTATGGCTACACCTTC.